A single sample gave rise to the 27 T cell receptor beta chains below, sequenced in a study of blood T cell repertoires in COVID-19. Using immunoSEQ multiplex PCR, the repertoire was profiled, and TCRdb retains in-frame clones only, with some absent. The data show about 230,000 clones, 88% seen once. The sequenced sample consisted of PBMCs or T cells enriched from blood (not recorded which). The receptors come from a woman in her 30s who had been exposed to COVID-19.

The V gene is TRBV11-3, the J gene TRBJ2-1; 8 bases map to TRBD2. This CDR3 has 14 residues. V lost 0 bases and J lost 9; bases outside the gene matches: 4. CDR1 SGHNT and CDR2 YENEEA come from the germline V gene. CDR3 sequence: CASSLDGRVSEQFF. CDR3 nucleotides: TGTGCCAGCAGCTTAGACGGGAGGGTCAGTGAGCAGTTCTTC.

The rearrangement joins TRBV11-2 to TRBJ2-3, with D tentatively TRBD2 (7 bases). CDR1 SGHAT and CDR2 FQNNGV come from the germline V gene. Deletions cut 0 bases from V and 2 bases from J, with 9 bases between. The CDR3 totals 15 residues. CDR3 DNA sequence: TGTGCCAGCAGCTTAGACGGGGGGCACACAGATACGCAGTATTTT. Its translation: CASSLDGGHTDTQYF.

V and J are TRBV6-5 and TRBJ1-6; 10 positions agree with TRBD1. The CDR3 sequence is 14 residues long. Germline loops: CDR1 MNHEY, CDR2 SVGAGI. With 6 bases clipped from V and 9 bases from J, the junction kept 5 bases outside the gene matches. The CDR3 nucleotides read TGTGCCAGCAGCGGACAGGGGGTTTCTTCACCCCTCCACTTT. Translated: CASSGQGVSSPLHF.

CDR3 sequence reads: CASSQGTSGNYEQFF. The CDR3 nucleotides read TGTGCCAGCAGCCAAGGGACTAGCGGGAACTATGAGCAGTTCTTC. The chain couples TRBV3-1 (or the pseudogene TRBV3-2) to TRBJ2-1, with TRBD2 identical over 12 bases. J was trimmed by 8 bases and V by 1 base; bases with no gene match: 3. CDR3 length equals 15 residues. Germline V gene sequence: CDR1 LGHDT, CDR2 YNNKEL (reference sequence).

V gene TRBV11-2 combines with J gene TRBJ2-5, with 7 bases matching TRBD1. Germline V gene lookup returns CDR1 SGHAT and CDR2 FQNNGV. Losses at the gene ends were 5 bases for V and 5 bases for J; bases not matched to a gene: 8. This CDR3 spans 14 amino acids. DNA for the CDR3: TGTGCCAGCAGCCTGACAGGGTTGGGGGAGACCCAGTACTTC. Amino acids: CASSLTGLGETQYF.

The rearrangement uses TRBV30 and TRBJ2-6; D gene ambiguous. The length of the CDR3 is 13 residues. The V end lost 7 bases, the J end lost 1 base, and 8 bases lay between the germline ends. CDR1 GTSNPN and CDR2 SVGIG come from the germline V gene (reference sequence). The CDR3 nucleotides read TGTGCCTCCTCGCGATCTGGGGCCAACGTCCTGACTTTC. The encoded protein is CASSRSGANVLTF.

The chain uses TRBV30 and TRBJ1-2; 7 bases agree with TRBD1. This CDR3 has 14 residues. V shed 3 bases and J 4 bases; nucleotides not matched to a gene: 8. The V gene's germline CDR1 is GTSNPN and CDR2 SVGIG (reference sequence). CDR3 protein: CAWSKGGEVYGYTF. DNA for the CDR3: TGTGCCTGGAGCAAAGGGGGCGAGGTCTATGGCTACACCTTC.

This chain links TRBV5-1 with TRBJ2-2; 7 positions match TRBD1. The CDR3 totals 16 residues. The junction had 2 bases not matched to a gene; V was cut back by 0 bases and J by 0 bases. CDR1 is SGHRS, CDR2 YFSETQ, per germline. CDR3 nucleotides: TGCGCCAGCAGCTTGGAAGGGACAGCGAACACCGGGGAGCTGTTTTTT. Translating it yields CASSLEGTANTGELFF.

As to this clone: Other nucleotide sequences in the sample specify the same CDR3. This chain connects TRBV5-5 to TRBJ1-1; possibly TRBD1 for D (5 bases). V gave up 0 bases and J gave up 5 bases, with 11 bases separating them. Germline CDR1 and CDR2: SGHKS and YYEKEE (reference sequence). The CDR3 covers 14 residues. CDR3 DNA: TGTGCCAGCAGCTTGGGGCAGGGCGGAACTGAAGCTTTCTTT. Residues: CASSLGQGGTEAFF.

J is TRBJ2-7 and V is TRBV30, with 7 bases identical to TRBD1. Germline V gene lookup returns CDR1 GTSNPN and CDR2 SVGIG (reference sequence). CDR3 length: 14 amino acids. Germline trimming cut 1 base from V and 2 bases from J; bases unmatched to any gene: 5. The CDR3 DNA follows: TGTGCCTGGAGTGAAACAGGGACAGCCTACGAGCAGTACTTC. It is translated as CAWSETGTAYEQYF.

The chain carries TRBV25-1 and TRBJ1-4; 8 nucleotides line up with TRBD1. CDR1 MGHDK and CDR2 SYGVNS come from the germline V gene. This CDR3 comprises 15 residues. The J segment lost 7 bases and the V segment lost 1 base, leaving 5 bases of the junction unmatched. The CDR3 spells CASSESQGASEKLFF. CDR3 sequence (DNA): TGTGCCAGCAGTGAATCCCAGGGGGCGAGTGAAAAACTGTTTTTT.

V gene TRBV7-9 combines with J gene TRBJ2-2, with 9 positions matching TRBD2. Germline loops: CDR1 SEHNR, CDR2 FQNEAQ (reference sequence). Germline trimming cut 5 bases from V and 0 bases from J; bases unmatched to any gene: 4. This CDR3 is built from 16 residues. The CDR3 DNA reads TGTGCCAGCAGCCTAAGACTAGCGGCGAACACCGGGGAGCTGTTTTTT. The encoded protein is CASSLRLAANTGELFF.

This clone was seen more than once but under ten times. The chain couples TRBV6-5 to TRBJ1-2, with 8 nucleotides matching TRBD1. The junction had 11 bases not matched to a gene; V was cut back by 6 bases and J by 5 bases. This CDR3 has 15 amino acids. The V gene's germline CDR1 is MNHEY and CDR2 SVGAGI. The CDR3 region has the DNA TGTGCCAGCAGATCAGGACAGGGTAGGGGGTATGGCTACACCTTC. Protein product: CASRSGQGRGYGYTF.

The rearrangement links TRBV29-1 to TRBJ2-3; no clear D. CDR3 length: 14 amino acids. Germline CDR1 reads SQVTM; CDR2 reads ANQGSEA. The V gene lost 1 base and the J gene lost 3 bases, with 11 bases spanning the gap. The CDR3 nucleotides are TGCAGCGTTGAAGTCCCAGACACTACAGATACGCAGTATTTT. Encoded protein: CSVEVPDTTDTQYF.

The chain recombines TRBV4-1 with TRBJ2-3; TRBD2 matches 7 bases. The CDR3 length is 17 residues. Looked up from germline, CDR1 is MGHRA and CDR2 is YSYEKL. V trimming: 0 bases; J trimming: 3 bases; junction bases outside the gene matches: 9. The CDR3 loop reads CASSQDGAGALTDTQYF. The CDR3 bases are TGCGCCAGCAGCCAAGATGGCGCGGGAGCATTGACAGATACGCAGTATTTT.

CDR3: CASSLSGTGLLEQYF. The CDR3 DNA sequence: TGTGCCAGCAGCTTATCCGGGACAGGGCTTCTCGAGCAGTACTTC. This chain connects TRBV5-5 to TRBJ2-7, with 9 nucleotides matching TRBD1. V shed 2 bases, J shed 6 bases, and the junction held 9 bases outside the gene matches. The germline V gene has CDR1 SGHKS and CDR2 YYEKEE (reference sequence). The CDR3 totals 15 residues. The full variable domain, with the rest looked up from reference TRBV5-5 and TRBJ2-7, is DAGVTQSPTHLIKTRGQQVTLRCSPISGHKSVSWYQQVLGQGPQFIFQYYEKEERGRGNFPDRFSARQFPNYSSELNVNALLLGDSALYLCASSLSGTGLLEQYFGPGTRLTVT.

This chain links TRBV7-6 with TRBJ2-7; TRBD1 aligns across 8 bases. V shed 3 bases, J shed 2 bases, and the junction held 6 bases outside the gene matches. Germline CDR1 and CDR2: SGHVS and FNYEAQ. The CDR3 contains 15 residues. The CDR3 protein is CASSLTGVGAYEQYF. In DNA form, the CDR3 reads TGTGCCAGCAGCTTGACAGGGGTTGGGGCCTACGAGCAGTACTTC.

This chain uses TRBV5-4 with TRBJ2-6; no reliable D call. Germline lookup yields CDR1 SGHNT and CDR2 YYREEE (reference sequence). The CDR3 spans 13 residues. V shed 4 bases and J shed 10 bases, with 12 bases lying between them. The CDR3: CASSRDLENVLTF. The CDR3 DNA reads as TGTGCCAGCAGCCGCGACTTGGAAAACGTCCTGACTTTC.

Only a few counts were recorded for this clone. The gene calls are TRBV18 and TRBJ1-5; TRBD1 matches 10 bases. V was pared by 2 bases and J by 2 bases, with 3 bases of the junction left unmatched. Germline V gene lookup returns CDR1 KGHSH and CDR2 LQKENI. The CDR3 has 16 residues. CDR3 DNA sequence: TGTGCCAGCTCACCAGACAGGGGGCACGGCAATCAGCCCCAGCATTTT. This translates into CASSPDRGHGNQPQHF.

As concerns this clone: This CDR3 is also generated by other DNA sequences in the sample. This sequence joins TRBV5-1 and TRBJ2-7, with 11 bases aligning to TRBD2. Trimming removed 0 bases from V and 1 base from J; junction bases left unmatched: 0. The length of the CDR3 is 15 residues. Germline values: CDR1 SGHRS, CDR2 YFSETQ. The CDR3 sequence is CASSLGTSGSYEQYF. The DNA of the CDR3 is TGCGCCAGCAGCTTGGGGACTAGCGGGTCCTACGAGCAGTACTTC.

The rearrangement uses TRBV5-1 and TRBJ2-7; TRBD2 matches 14 bases. J lost 7 bases, V lost 4 bases, and 7 bases had no gene match. This CDR3 region has 15 residues. The germline gives CDR1 SGHRS, CDR2 YFSETQ. The CDR3 sequence: CASSPTSGRDGEQYF. Here the CDR3 DNA reads TGCGCCAGCAGCCCGACTAGCGGGAGGGATGGGGAGCAGTACTTC.

The chain links TRBV11-2 to TRBJ1-1; D perhaps matches TRBD1 (5 bases). Trimming removed 5 bases from V and 3 bases from J, with 7 bases in between. Germline-derived CDR1 and CDR2 are SGHAT and FQNNGV. There are 12 residues in the CDR3. The DNA of the CDR3 is TGTGCCAGCAGCCGGGGGGACACTGAAGCTTTCTTT. Amino acid sequence: CASSRGDTEAFF.

The genes are TRBV6-5 and TRBJ1-1; D unclear. From germline, CDR1 is MNHEY and CDR2 SVGAGI. The CDR3 is 13 amino acids. Trimming stripped 7 bases from V and 2 bases from J, with 11 bases between. This chain's CDR3 is CASNDRVNTEAFF. The CDR3 DNA reads as TGTGCCAGCAACGACCGGGTAAACACTGAAGCTTTCTTT.

V gene TRBV19 combines with J gene TRBJ2-7; tentative D call: TRBD1 (5 bases). The germline gives CDR1 LNHDA, CDR2 SQIVND (reference sequence). The CDR3 loop spans 13 amino acids. Trimming took off 5 bases at V and 3 bases at J, with 11 bases between the two ends. The CDR3 loop reads CASSQQVFYEQYF. For the CDR3, the DNA is TGTGCCAGTAGTCAACAGGTGTTCTACGAGCAGTACTTC.

The chain combines TRBV18 with TRBJ2-7; 9 nucleotides line up with TRBD2. The CDR3 length is 18 residues. Germline V gene data show CDR1 as KGHSH and CDR2 as LQKENI. With V trimmed by 3 bases and J by 1 base, 13 bases remained unmatched. DNA of the CDR3: TGTGCCAGCTCACCGACATCCCTTGTAGCGGGAGTATCCTACGAGCAGTACTTC. This translates into CASSPTSLVAGVSYEQYF.

The chain carries TRBV15 and TRBJ1-4; 7 bases match TRBD1. The CDR3 spans 17 residues. V lost 0 bases to trimming and J lost 5 bases; unmatched junction nucleotides: 9. Germline-derived CDR1 and CDR2 are LNHNV and YYDKDF (reference sequence). The CDR3 coding sequence is TGTGCCACCAGCAGAGATTCGGTCCGACAGGGAAATGAAAAACTGTTTTTT. Protein product: CATSRDSVRQGNEKLFF. The full variable domain, in which reference TRBV15 and TRBJ1-4 provide the parts outside the CDR3, is DAMVIQNPRYQVTQFGKPVTLSCSQTLNHNVMYWYQQKSSQAPKLLFHYYDKDFNNEADTPDNFQSRRPNTSFCFLDIRSPGLGDTAMYLCATSRDSVRQGNEKLFFGSGTQLSVL.

The chain combines TRBV29-1 with TRBJ1-1; 8 bases agree with TRBD1. Germline V lookup: CDR1 SQVTM, CDR2 ANQGSEA. The V gene end was trimmed by 6 bases and the J gene end by 4 bases; junction bases not matched to a gene: 7. The CDR3 is 13 residues long. This CDR3 reads CSVQQGGGTEAFF. In DNA form, the CDR3 reads TGCAGCGTACAACAGGGGGGCGGCACTGAAGCTTTCTTT.